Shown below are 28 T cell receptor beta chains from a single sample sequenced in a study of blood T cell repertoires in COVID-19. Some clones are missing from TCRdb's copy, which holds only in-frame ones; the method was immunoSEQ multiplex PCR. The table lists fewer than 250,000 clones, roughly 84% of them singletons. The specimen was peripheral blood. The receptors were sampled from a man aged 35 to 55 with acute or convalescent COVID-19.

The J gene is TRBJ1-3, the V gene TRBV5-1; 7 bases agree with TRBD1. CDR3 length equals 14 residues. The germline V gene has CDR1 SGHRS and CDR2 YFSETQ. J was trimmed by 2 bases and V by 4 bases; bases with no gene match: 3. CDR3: CASSTTGAGNTIYF. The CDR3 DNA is TGCGCCAGCAGCACTACAGGGGCTGGAAACACCATATATTTT.

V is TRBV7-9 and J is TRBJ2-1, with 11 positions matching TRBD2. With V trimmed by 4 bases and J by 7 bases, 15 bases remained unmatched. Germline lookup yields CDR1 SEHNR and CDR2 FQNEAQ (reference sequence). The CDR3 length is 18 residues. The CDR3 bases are TGTGCCAGCAGCTCCGCTAGCGGGGGGCTTACCCGCAGGAATGAGCAGTTCTTC. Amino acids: CASSSASGGLTRRNEQFF.

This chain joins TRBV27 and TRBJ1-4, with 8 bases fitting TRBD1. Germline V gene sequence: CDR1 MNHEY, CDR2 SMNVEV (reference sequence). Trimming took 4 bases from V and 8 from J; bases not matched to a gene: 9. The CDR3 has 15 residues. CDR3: CASSSQGAINEKLFF. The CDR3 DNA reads TGTGCCAGCAGTTCCCAGGGGGCCATTAACGAAAAACTGTTTTTT.

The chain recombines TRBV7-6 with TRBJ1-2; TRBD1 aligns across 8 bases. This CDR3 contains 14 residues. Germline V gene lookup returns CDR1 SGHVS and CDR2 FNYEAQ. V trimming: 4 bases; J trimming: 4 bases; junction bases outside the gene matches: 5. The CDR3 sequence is CASSSSGTGYGYTF. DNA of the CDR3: TGTGCCAGCAGCTCTTCCGGGACAGGCTATGGCTACACCTTC.

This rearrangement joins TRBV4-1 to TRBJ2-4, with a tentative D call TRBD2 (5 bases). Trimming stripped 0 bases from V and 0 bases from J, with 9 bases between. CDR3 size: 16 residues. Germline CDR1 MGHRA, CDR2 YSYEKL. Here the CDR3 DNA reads TGCGCCAGCAGCCAAGATCCAGGACTAGCCAAAAACATTCAGTACTTC. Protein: CASSQDPGLAKNIQYF.

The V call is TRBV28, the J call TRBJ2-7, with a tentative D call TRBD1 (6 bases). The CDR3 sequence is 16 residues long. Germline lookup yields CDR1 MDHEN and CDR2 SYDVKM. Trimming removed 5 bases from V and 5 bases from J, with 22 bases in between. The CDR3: CASSAPAGQGNHEQYF. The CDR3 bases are TGTGCCAGCAGTGCCCCGGCTGGCCAGGGGAACCACGAGCAGTACTTC.

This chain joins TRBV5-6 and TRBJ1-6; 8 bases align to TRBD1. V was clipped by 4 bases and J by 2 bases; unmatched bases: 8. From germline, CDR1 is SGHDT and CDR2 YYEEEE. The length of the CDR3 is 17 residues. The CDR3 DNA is TGTGCCAGCAGCCGCTCCCGGGGACAGGCCTATAATTCACCCCTCCACTTT. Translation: CASSRSRGQAYNSPLHF.

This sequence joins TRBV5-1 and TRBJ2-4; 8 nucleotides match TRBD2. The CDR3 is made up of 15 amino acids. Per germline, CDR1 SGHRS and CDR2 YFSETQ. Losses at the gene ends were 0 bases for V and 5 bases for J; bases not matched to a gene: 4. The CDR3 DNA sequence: TGCGCCAGCAGCTTGGAGGGTAGCGGGGAAAACATTCAGTACTTC. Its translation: CASSLEGSGENIQYF.

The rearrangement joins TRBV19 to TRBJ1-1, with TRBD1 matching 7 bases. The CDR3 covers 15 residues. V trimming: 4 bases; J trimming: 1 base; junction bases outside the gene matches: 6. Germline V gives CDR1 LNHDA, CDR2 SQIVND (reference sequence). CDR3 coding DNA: TGTGCCAGTAGTAAAAACAGGGGCTCGAACACTGAAGCTTTCTTT. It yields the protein CASSKNRGSNTEAFF.

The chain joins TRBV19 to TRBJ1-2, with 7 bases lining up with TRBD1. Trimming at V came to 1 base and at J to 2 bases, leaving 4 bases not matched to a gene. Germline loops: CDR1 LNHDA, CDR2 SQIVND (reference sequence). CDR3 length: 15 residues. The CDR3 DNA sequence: TGTGCCAGTAGTATAGGAGGGGGACAGAACTATGGCTACACCTTC. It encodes CASSIGGGQNYGYTF.

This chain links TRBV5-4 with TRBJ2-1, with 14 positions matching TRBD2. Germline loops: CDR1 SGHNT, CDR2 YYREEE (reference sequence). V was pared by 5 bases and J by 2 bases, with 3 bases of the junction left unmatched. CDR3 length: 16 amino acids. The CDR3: CASSPTSGGAYNEQFF. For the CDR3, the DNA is TGTGCCAGCAGTCCGACTAGCGGGGGGGCCTACAATGAGCAGTTCTTC.

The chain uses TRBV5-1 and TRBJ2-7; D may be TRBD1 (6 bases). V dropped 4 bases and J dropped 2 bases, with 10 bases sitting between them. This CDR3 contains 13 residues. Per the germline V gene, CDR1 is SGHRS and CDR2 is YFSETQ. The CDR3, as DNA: TGCGCCAGCAGCCCTGGACAGCCCTACGAGCAGTACTTC. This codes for CASSPGQPYEQYF. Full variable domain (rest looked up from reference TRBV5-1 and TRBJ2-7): KAGVTQTPRYLIKTRGQQVTLSCSPISGHRSVSWYQQTPGQGLQFLFEYFSETQRNKGNFPGRFSGRQFSNSRSEMNVSTLELGDSALYLCASSPGQPYEQYFGPGTRLTVT.

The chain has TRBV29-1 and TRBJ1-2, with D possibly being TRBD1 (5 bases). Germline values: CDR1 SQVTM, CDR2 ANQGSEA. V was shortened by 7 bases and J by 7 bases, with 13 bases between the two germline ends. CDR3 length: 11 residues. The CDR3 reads CSAESGFGYTF. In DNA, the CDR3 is TGCAGCGCCGAGTCAGGGTTTGGCTACACCTTC.

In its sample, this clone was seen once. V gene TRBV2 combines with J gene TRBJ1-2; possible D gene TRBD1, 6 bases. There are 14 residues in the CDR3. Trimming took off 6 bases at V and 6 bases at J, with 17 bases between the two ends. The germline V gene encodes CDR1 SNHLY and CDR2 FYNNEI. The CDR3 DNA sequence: TGTGCCAGCAGCCTCCCCGCGGGGGCGGATGGCTACACCTTC. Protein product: CASSLPAGADGYTF.

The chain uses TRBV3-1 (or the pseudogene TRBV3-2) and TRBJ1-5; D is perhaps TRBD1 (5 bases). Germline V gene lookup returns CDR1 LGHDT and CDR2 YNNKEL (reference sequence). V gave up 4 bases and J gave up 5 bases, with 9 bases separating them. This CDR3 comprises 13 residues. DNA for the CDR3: TGTGCCAGCAGCCTGTCCAGGGATCAGCCCCAGCATTTT. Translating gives CASSLSRDQPQHF.

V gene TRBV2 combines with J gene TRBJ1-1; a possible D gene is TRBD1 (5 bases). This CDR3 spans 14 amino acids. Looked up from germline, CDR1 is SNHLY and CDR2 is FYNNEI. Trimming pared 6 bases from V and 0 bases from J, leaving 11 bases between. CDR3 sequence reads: CASRATVLNTEAFF. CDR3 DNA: TGTGCCAGCAGAGCGACAGTCTTGAACACTGAAGCTTTCTTT.

CDR3 DNA sequence: TGTGCCAGCAGCCGGGCTTTAGCGGGTGGCTACACCTTC. Translated: CASSRALAGGYTF. The V gene is TRBV6-5, the J gene TRBJ1-2, with D hard to call. The V gene's germline CDR1 is MNHEY and CDR2 SVGAGI. This CDR3 comprises 13 residues. The ends were cut back, 6 bases at V and 7 bases at J, with 15 bases in the middle.

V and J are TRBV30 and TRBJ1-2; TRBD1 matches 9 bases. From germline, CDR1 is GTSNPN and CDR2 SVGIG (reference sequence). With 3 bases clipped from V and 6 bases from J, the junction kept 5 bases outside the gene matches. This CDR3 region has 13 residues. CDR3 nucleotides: TGTGCCTGGAGGGGACAGGGTTTCGATGGCTACACCTTC. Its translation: CAWRGQGFDGYTF.

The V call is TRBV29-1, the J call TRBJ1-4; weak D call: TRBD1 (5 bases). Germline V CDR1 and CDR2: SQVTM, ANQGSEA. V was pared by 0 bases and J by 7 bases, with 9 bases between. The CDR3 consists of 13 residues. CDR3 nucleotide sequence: TGCAGCGTTGAAGATTTAAGGGGTGAAAAACTGTTTTTT. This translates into CSVEDLRGEKLFF.

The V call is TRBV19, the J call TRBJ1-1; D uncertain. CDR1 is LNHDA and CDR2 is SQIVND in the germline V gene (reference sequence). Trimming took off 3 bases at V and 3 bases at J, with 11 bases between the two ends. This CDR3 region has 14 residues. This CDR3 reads CASSIKVRDTEAFF. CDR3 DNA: TGTGCCAGTAGTATCAAGGTACGGGACACTGAAGCTTTCTTT. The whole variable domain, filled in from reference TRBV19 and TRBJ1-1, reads DGGITQSPKYLFRKEGQNVTLSCEQNLNHDAMYWYRQDPGQGLRLIYYSQIVNDFQKGDIAEGYSVSREKKESFPLTVTSAQKNPTAFYLCASSIKVRDTEAFFGQGTRLTVV.

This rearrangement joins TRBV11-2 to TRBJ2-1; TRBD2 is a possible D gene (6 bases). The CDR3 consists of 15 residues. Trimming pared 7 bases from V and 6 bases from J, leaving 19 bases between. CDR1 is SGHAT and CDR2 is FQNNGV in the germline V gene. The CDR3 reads CASTLGDWVRNEQFF. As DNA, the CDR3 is TGTGCCAGCACCCTGGGGGACTGGGTCCGCAATGAGCAGTTCTTC.

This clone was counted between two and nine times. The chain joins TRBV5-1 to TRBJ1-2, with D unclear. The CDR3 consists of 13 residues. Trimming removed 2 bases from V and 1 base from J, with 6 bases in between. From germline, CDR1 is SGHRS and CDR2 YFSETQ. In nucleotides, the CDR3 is TGCGCCAGCAGCTTTACCGGTAACTATGGCTACACCTTC. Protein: CASSFTGNYGYTF.

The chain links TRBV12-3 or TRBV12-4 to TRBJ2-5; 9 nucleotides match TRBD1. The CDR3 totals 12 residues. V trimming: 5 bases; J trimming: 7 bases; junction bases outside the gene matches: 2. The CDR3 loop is CASSTGGRTQYF. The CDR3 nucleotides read TGTGCCAGCAGTACAGGGGGCAGGACCCAGTACTTC.

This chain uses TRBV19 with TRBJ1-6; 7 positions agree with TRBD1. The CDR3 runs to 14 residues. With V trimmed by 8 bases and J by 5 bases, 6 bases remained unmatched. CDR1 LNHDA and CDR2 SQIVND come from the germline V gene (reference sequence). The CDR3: CASRRDSNNSPLHF. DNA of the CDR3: TGTGCCAGTCGAAGGGACAGTAATAATTCACCCCTCCACTTT.

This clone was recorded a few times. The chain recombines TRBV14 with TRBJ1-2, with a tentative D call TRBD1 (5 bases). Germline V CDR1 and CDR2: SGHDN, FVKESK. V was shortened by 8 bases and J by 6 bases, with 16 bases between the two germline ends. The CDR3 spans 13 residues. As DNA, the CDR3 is TGTGCCAGCCGCGACCAGGGTACCAATGGCTACACCTTC. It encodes CASRDQGTNGYTF.

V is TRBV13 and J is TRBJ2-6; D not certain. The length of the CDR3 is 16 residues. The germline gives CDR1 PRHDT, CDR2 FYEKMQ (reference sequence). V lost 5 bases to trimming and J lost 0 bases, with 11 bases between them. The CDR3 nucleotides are TGTGCCAGCAGCACTCGACTCACCTCTGGGGCCAACGTCCTGACTTTC. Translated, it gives CASSTRLTSGANVLTF.

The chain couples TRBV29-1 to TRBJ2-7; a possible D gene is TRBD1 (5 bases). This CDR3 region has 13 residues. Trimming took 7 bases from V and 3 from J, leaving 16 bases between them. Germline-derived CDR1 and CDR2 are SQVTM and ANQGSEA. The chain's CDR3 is CSATGRANYEQYF. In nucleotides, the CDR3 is TGCAGCGCTACAGGCCGAGCGAACTACGAGCAGTACTTC.

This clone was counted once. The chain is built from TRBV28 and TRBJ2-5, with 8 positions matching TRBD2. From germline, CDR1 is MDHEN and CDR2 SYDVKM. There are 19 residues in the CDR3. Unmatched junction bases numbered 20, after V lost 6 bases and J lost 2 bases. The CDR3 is CASSYPPFGGGQWQETQYF. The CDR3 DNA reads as TGTGCCAGCAGCTATCCTCCTTTCGGCGGGGGGCAGTGGCAAGAGACCCAGTACTTC.